This T cell receptor beta chain emerged from a study of control samples from healthy donors and cancer patients. CDR3 length: 15 amino acids. V lost 4 bases and J lost 3, with 13 bases in between. Per the germline V gene, CDR1 is MNHNY and CDR2 is SVGAGI (reference sequence). Assay used: immunoSEQ multiplex PCR; TCRdb lists only in-frame clones, some missing. The sample lists around 30,000 clones, approximately 86% occurring once. The sequencing sample was made of PBMCs. The clonotype was recovered from a woman aged 35 to 49 with lung cancer. The V call is TRBV6-6, the J call TRBJ1-5; tentative D call: TRBD1 (6 bases). DNA of the CDR3: TGTGCCAGCAGTTCCTTTGACAGGCTCAATCAGCCCCAGCATTTT. This codes for CASSSFDRLNQPQHF.